The text below deals with one T cell receptor beta chain. A v3.0 immunoSEQ assay was performed at survey level. Using immunoSEQ multiplex PCR, the repertoire was profiled, and TCRdb retains in-frame clones only, with some absent. Of about 25,000 clones listed, roughly three quarters are singletons. These data originate in a study of long-term antiretroviral therapy in people with HIV. The CDR3 has 15 amino acids. Germline values: CDR1 MNHEY, CDR2 SMNVEV (reference sequence). The J segment lost 5 bases and the V segment lost 6 bases, leaving 9 bases of the junction unmatched. The clonotype originates from a man aged 25 to 40 with HIV. The sample in question was unsorted PBMCs, obtained 2.1 years after starting antiretroviral therapy. The J gene is TRBJ2-7, the V gene TRBV27; 11 bases match TRBD2. In DNA, the CDR3 is TGTGCCAGCAGCCTACTAGCGGGGGTCCCAAACGAGCAGTACTTC. Its protein product is CASSLLAGVPNEQYF.